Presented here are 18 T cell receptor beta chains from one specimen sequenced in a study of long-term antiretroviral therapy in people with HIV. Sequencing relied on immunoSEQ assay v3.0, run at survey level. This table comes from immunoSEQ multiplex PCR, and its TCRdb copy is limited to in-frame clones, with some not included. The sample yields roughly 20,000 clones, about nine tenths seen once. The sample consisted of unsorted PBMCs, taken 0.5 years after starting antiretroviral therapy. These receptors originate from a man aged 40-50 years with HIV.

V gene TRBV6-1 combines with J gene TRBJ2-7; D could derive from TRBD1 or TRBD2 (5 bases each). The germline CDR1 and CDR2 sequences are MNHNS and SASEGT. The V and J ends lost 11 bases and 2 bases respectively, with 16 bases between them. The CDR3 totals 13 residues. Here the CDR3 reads CAVQRGGPYEQYF. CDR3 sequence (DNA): TGTGCCGTACAGAGGGGCGGACCCTACGAGCAGTACTTC.

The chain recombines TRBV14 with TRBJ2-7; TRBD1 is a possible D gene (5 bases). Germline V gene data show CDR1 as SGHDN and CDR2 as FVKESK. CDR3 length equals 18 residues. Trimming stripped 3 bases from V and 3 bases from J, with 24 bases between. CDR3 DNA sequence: TGTGCCAGCAGCCACCAAGTCTACCAAAGGGGCCTAGACTACGAGCAGTACTTC. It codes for CASSHQVYQRGLDYEQYF.

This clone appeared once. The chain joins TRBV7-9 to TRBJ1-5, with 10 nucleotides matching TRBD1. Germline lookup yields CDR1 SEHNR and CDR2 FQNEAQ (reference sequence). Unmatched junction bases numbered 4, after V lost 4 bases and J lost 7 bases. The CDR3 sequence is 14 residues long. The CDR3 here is CASSSGTGEQPQHF. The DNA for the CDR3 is TGTGCCAGCAGCTCCGGGACAGGGGAACAGCCCCAGCATTTT.

CDR3 loop: CASSEGSVAGIYNEQFF. The DNA for the CDR3 is TGTGCCAGCAGTGAAGGCTCAGTAGCGGGAATCTACAATGAGCAGTTCTTC. The chain employs TRBV2 and TRBJ2-1, with TRBD2 matching 8 bases. In germline, CDR1 is SNHLY, CDR2 FYNNEI. The V and J ends lost 1 base and 3 bases, in that order; junction bases with no gene match: 8. The CDR3 spans 17 residues.

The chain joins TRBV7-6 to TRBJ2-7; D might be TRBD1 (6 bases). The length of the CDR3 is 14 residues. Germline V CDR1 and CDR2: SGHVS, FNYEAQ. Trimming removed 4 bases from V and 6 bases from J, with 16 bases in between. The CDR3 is CASSSQTGPSEQYF. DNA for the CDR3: TGTGCCAGCAGCTCCCAGACAGGCCCGAGCGAGCAGTACTTC. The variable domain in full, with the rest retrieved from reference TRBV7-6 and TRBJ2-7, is GAGVSQSPRYKVTKRGQDVALRCDPISGHVSLYWYRQALGQGPEFLTYFNYEAQQDKSGLPNDRFSAERPEGSISTLTIQRTEQRDSAMYRCASSSQTGPSEQYFGPGTRLTVT.

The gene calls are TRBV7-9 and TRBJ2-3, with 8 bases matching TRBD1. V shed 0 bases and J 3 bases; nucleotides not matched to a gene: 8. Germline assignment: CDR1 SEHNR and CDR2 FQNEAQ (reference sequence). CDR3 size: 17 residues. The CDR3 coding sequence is TGTGCCAGCAGCTTAGCGGTGACAGGGGTTTGGACAGATACGCAGTATTTT. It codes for CASSLAVTGVWTDTQYF.

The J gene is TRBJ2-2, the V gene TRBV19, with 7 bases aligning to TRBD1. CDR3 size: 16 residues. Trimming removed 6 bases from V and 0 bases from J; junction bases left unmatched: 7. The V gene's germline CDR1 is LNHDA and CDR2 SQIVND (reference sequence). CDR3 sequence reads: CASSLGQIANTGELFF. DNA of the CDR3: TGTGCCAGTAGCCTGGGACAGATCGCGAACACCGGGGAGCTGTTTTTT.

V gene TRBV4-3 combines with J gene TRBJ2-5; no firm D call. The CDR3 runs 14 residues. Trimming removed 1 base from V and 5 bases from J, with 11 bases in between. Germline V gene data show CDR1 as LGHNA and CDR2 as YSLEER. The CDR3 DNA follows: TGCGCCAGCAGCCAAGCTAAAGGGTCGGAGACCCAGTACTTC. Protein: CASSQAKGSETQYF.

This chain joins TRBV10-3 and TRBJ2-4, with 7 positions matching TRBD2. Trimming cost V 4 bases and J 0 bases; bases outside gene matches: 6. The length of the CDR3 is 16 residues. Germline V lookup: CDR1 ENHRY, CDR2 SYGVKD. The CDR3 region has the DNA TGTGCCATCAGTGCGTCTGCGGGAGAAGCCAAAAACATTCAGTACTTC. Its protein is CAISASAGEAKNIQYF.

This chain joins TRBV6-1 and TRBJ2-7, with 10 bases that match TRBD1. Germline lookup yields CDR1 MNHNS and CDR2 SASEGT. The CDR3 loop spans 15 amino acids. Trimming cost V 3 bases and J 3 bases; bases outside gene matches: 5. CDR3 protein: CASSEGTGEIYEQYF. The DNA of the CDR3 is TGTGCCAGCAGTGAGGGGACAGGGGAAATCTACGAGCAGTACTTC.

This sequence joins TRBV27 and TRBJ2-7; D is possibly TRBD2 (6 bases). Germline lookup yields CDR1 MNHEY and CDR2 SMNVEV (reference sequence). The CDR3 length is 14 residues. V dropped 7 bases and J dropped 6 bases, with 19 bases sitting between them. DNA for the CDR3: TGTGCCAGCACCAATGGCGGGATCCCCCTCGAGCAGTACTTC. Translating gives CASTNGGIPLEQYF.

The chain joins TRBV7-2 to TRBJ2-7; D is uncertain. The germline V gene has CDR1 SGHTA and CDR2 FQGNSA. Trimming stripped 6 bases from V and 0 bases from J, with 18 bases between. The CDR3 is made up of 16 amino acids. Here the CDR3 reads CASSSPGRRSSYEQYF. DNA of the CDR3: TGTGCCAGCAGTTCCCCTGGGCGCCGAAGCTCCTACGAGCAGTACTTC.

The CDR3, as DNA: TGTGCCAGCGCCGAGATGAGACAGCTTGGAGTAGGGAAACTGTTTTTT. Its translation: CASAEMRQLGVGKLFF. The chain is built from TRBV2 and TRBJ1-4, with a tentative D call TRBD1 (5 bases). Germline V CDR1 and CDR2: SNHLY, FYNNEI. This CDR3 comprises 16 residues. Trimming removed 8 bases at V and 11 bases at J, with 27 bases between.

The CDR3 is CATSRAGNGGQPQHF. CDR3 nucleotides: TGTGCCACCAGCAGAGCGGGTAATGGAGGGCAGCCCCAGCATTTT. The genes are TRBV15 and TRBJ1-5; D ambiguous. The CDR3 consists of 15 residues. Trimming removed 1 base from V and 7 bases from J, with 14 bases in between. CDR1 and CDR2 (germline): LNHNV, YYDKDF (reference sequence).

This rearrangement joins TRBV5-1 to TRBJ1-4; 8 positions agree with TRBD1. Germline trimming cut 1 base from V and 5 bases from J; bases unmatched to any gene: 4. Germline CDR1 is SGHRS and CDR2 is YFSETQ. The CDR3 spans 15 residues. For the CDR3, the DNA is TGCGCCAGCAGCTTGTCGACAGGGGTCAATGAAAAACTGTTTTTT. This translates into CASSLSTGVNEKLFF.

CDR3 DNA: TGTGCCAGCAAGGCGATTCTCCACAATGAGCAGTTCTTC. This sequence encodes CASKAILHNEQFF. The chain has TRBV6-5 and TRBJ2-1; D remains ambiguous. The germline gives CDR1 MNHEY, CDR2 SVGAGI. There are 13 residues in the CDR3. V lost 7 bases to trimming and J lost 5 bases, with 12 bases between them.

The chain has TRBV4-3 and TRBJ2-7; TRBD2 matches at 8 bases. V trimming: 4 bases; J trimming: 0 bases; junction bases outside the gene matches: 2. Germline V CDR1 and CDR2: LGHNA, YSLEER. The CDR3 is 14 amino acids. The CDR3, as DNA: TGCGCCAGCAGCCGGGGGACTAGCTCCTACGAGCAGTACTTC. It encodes CASSRGTSSYEQYF.

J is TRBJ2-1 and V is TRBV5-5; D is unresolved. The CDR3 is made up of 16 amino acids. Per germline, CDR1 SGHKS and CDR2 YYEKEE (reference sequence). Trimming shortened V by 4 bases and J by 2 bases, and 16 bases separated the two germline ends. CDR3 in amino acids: CASSPPPGAPYNEQFF. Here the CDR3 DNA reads TGTGCCAGCAGCCCTCCCCCCGGAGCGCCCTACAATGAGCAGTTCTTC. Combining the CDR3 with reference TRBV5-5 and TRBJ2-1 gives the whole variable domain DAGVTQSPTHLIKTRGQQVTLRCSPISGHKSVSWYQQVLGQGPQFIFQYYEKEERGRGNFPDRFSARQFPNYSSELNVNALLLGDSALYLCASSPPPGAPYNEQFFGPGTRLTVL.